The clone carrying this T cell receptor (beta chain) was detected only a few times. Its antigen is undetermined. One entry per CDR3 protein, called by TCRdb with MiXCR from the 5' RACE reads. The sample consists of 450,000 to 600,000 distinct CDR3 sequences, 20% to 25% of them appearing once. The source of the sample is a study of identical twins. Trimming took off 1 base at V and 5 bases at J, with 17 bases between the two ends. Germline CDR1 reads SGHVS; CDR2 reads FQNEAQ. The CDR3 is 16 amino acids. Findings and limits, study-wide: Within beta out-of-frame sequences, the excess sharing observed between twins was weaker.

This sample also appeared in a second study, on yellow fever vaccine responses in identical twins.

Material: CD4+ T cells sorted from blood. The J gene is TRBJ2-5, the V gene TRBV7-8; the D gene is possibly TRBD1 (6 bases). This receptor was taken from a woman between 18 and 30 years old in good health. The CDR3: CASSLGRDIIRETQYF. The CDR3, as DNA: TGTGCCAGCAGCTTAGGCCGGGACATTATACGGGAGACCCAGTACTTC.